This TCR beta chain was found in a study of blood T cell repertoires in COVID-19. Overall study: All recovered Cohort 3 donors got two negative PCRs, got clearance, or saw symptom resolution. The samples span acute and convalescent COVID-19 from the United States, Italy and Spain. Sample material is recorded as cDNA or gDNA derived from T cells, B-cell-depleted T cells, or PBMCs.

Cohorts were assigned according to the clinical history that participants reported. Sequencing was performed with immunoSEQ multiplex PCR; in TCRdb, only in-frame clones are kept and a portion is missing. The sample shows around 140,000 clones, roughly 84% of them seen only once. Sequencing was carried out using PBMCs or T cells enriched from blood (not recorded which). The origin of this receptor is a man aged 50-59 years in a cohort exposed to, infected with or recovered from COVID-19 (not recorded which).

CDR3 DNA: TGTGCCTGGAGTTCGACAGGGACGGGAAATGAGCAGTTCTTC. It yields the protein CAWSSTGTGNEQFF. The chain combines TRBV30 with TRBJ2-1; 7 bases match TRBD1. Per the germline V gene, CDR1 is GTSNPN and CDR2 is SVGIG (reference sequence). With 2 bases clipped from V and 7 bases from J, the junction kept 8 bases outside the gene matches. The CDR3 loop spans 14 amino acids.